One sample yielded the 3 T cell receptor beta chains listed below, sequenced in a study of vaccination and CD4 T cells after COVID-19. These receptors have no known antigen. The sample's time point: late sampling 161 to 241 days after vaccination in a few convalescent patients. Treatment in this sample: approximately nine-day PBMC culture with coronavirus spike peptide pools or control peptides (ViraFEST assay). The Oncomine TCR Beta short-read assay generated sequence data from the DNA of cultured CD4+ T cells. MiXCR, run by TCRdb on the PCR reads, gives a single entry per CDR3 protein. The profile shows tens of thousands of distinct CDR3 sequences, under 40% of them singletons. Sequenced material: CD4+ T cells from blood, cultured in vitro, taken about 7 months after SARS-CoV-2 vaccination. These receptors were obtained from a human donor who had recovered from COVID-19.

This clonotype was counted between two and nine times. This chain connects TRBV7-3 to TRBJ2-5; weak D call: TRBD2 (6 bases). With 5 bases removed from V and 4 bases from J, the gap between germline ends came to 17 bases. Germline V gene sequence: CDR1 SGHTA, CDR2 FQGTGA. CDR3 length: 15 amino acids. The CDR3 coding sequence is TGTGCCAGCAGCACGGCGGAGGGGTCGGGAGAGACCCAGTACTTC. Protein product: CASSTAEGSGETQYF.

This clonotype was recorded a few times. The chain employs TRBV15 and TRBJ2-3; D gene ambiguous. The CDR3 is made up of 12 amino acids. The germline V gene encodes CDR1 LNHNV and CDR2 YYDKDF (reference sequence). Between the trimmed V and J ends, which lost 4 bases and 8 bases, there was a span of 10 bases. CDR3 residues: CATSTSPGTQYF. In DNA, the CDR3 is TGTGCCACCAGCACTTCCCCGGGTACGCAGTATTTT.

The chain combines TRBV20-1 with TRBJ2-3; 7 bases fit TRBD2. Germline V gene sequence: CDR1 DFQATT, CDR2 SNEGSKA (reference sequence). The junction had 15 bases not matched to a gene; V was cut back by 6 bases and J by 3 bases. The CDR3 length is 16 residues. The DNA for the CDR3 is TGCAGTGCCGGAGGCCAGCGGGGAGTTGGTACAGATACGCAGTATTTT. It translates to CSAGGQRGVGTDTQYF.